A selection of T cell receptor beta chains follows, all from one sample in a study of blood T cell repertoires in COVID-19. Assay: immunoSEQ multiplex PCR; the TCRdb copy retains only in-frame clones and omits some. This sample has over 300,000 clones, with 85% to 90% found just once. Sequences were obtained from peripheral blood. These TCRs come from a man in his late teens or twenties with active or convalescent COVID-19. The CDR3 runs from the conserved cysteine through the conserved F or W. Each record gives: CDR3 protein, CDR3 DNA, clone size, J gene, V gene, D gene. The D gene is left open where the match is weak. Size is stated for part of the rows, as once, few or many counts, or as a class when the clone is expanded.

CDR3 protein: CASSPPTDRGSYEQYF; CDR3 DNA: TGTGCCAGCAGCCCCCCCACGGACAGGGGCTCCTACGAGCAGTACTTC; clone size: .; J gene: TRBJ2-7; V gene: TRBV9; D gene: TRBD1
CDR3 protein: CAISARAGVQKWTQYF; CDR3 DNA: TGTGCCATCAGTGCCAGAGCGGGGGTACAGAAATGGACCCAGTACTTC; clone size: .; J gene: TRBJ2-5; V gene: TRBV10-3; D gene: TRBD2
CDR3 protein: CASSGGQGNTDTQYF; CDR3 DNA: TGTGCCAGCAGCGGAGGACAGGGGAACACAGATACGCAGTATTTT; clone size: .; J gene: TRBJ2-3; V gene: TRBV9; D gene: TRBD1
CDR3 protein: CASSWTGTSKETQYF; CDR3 DNA: TGTGCCAGCAGTTGGACGGGGACTAGCAAAGAGACCCAGTACTTC; clone size: .; J gene: TRBJ2-5; V gene: TRBV28; D gene: TRBD2
CDR3 protein: CASSYSGSYEQYF; CDR3 DNA: TGTGCCAGCAGTTACTCCGGCTCCTACGAGCAGTACTTC; clone size: once; J gene: TRBJ2-7; V gene: TRBV6-2/TRBV6-3; D gene: .
CDR3 protein: CASSQGAAGAEAFF; CDR3 DNA: TGTGCCAGCAGCCAGGGGGCAGCCGGAGCTGAAGCTTTCTTT; clone size: .; J gene: TRBJ1-1; V gene: TRBV4-2; D gene: .
CDR3 protein: CASSSYGTAHTEAFF; CDR3 DNA: TGTGCCAGCAGCTCATACGGGACAGCCCACACTGAAGCTTTCTTT; clone size: .; J gene: TRBJ1-1; V gene: TRBV11-3; D gene: TRBD1
CDR3 protein: CASSLGGQGNYEQYF; CDR3 DNA: TGCGCCAGCAGCTTGGGGGGACAGGGGAACTACGAGCAGTACTTC; clone size: .; J gene: TRBJ2-7; V gene: TRBV5-1; D gene: TRBD1
CDR3 protein: CASRLRGPGTGSYNSPLHF; CDR3 DNA: TGTGCCAGCAGACTGCGGGGGCCTGGTACGGGCTCCTATAATTCACCCCTCCACTTT; clone size: many; J gene: TRBJ1-6; V gene: TRBV28; D gene: .
CDR3 protein: CASRTGWSGYTF; CDR3 DNA: TGTGCCAGCAGGACAGGTTGGAGTGGCTACACCTTC; clone size: .; J gene: TRBJ1-2; V gene: TRBV25-1; D gene: .
CDR3 protein: CASSTGSGQQFF; CDR3 DNA: TGTGCCAGCAGCACAGGGTCAGGGCAGCAGTTCTTC; clone size: once; J gene: TRBJ2-1; V gene: TRBV9; D gene: .
CDR3 protein: CASSLQGVHSPLHF; CDR3 DNA: TGTGCCAGCAGCCTACAGGGAGTCCATTCACCCCTCCACTTT; clone size: once; J gene: TRBJ1-6; V gene: TRBV7-3; D gene: .
CDR3 protein: CASSRSTQETQYF; CDR3 DNA: TGTGCCAGCAGCAGAAGCACGCAAGAGACCCAGTACTTC; clone size: once; J gene: TRBJ2-5; V gene: TRBV7-2; D gene: .
CDR3 protein: CASSYGQVLSSYEQYF; CDR3 DNA: TGTGCCAGCAGTTACGGACAGGTCCTATCATCCTACGAGCAGTACTTC; clone size: .; J gene: TRBJ2-7; V gene: TRBV11-2; D gene: TRBD1
CDR3 protein: CASSYSAAGVYEQYF; CDR3 DNA: TGTGCCAGCAGTTACTCGGCGGCGGGCGTATACGAGCAGTACTTC; clone size: .; J gene: TRBJ2-7; V gene: TRBV6-5; D gene: .
CDR3 protein: CSESRAGQGAFF; CDR3 DNA: TGCAGCGAGTCTCGGGCGGGACAGGGAGCTTTCTTT; clone size: once; J gene: TRBJ1-1; V gene: TRBV29-1; D gene: TRBD1
CDR3 protein: CASSFAPGAEQYF; CDR3 DNA: TGCGCCAGCAGCTTCGCCCCCGGAGCCGAGCAGTACTTC; clone size: once; J gene: TRBJ2-7; V gene: TRBV5-1; D gene: .
CDR3 protein: CASSARLAGGHSYNEQFF; CDR3 DNA: TGTGCCAGCAGTGCCAGACTAGCGGGGGGACACTCCTACAATGAGCAGTTCTTC; clone size: once; J gene: TRBJ2-1; V gene: TRBV6-2/TRBV6-3; D gene: TRBD2
CDR3 protein: CASSLLPNGSPERQPQHF; CDR3 DNA: TGCGCCAGCAGCTTGCTTCCCAACGGTTCCCCCGAGCGACAGCCCCAGCATTTT; clone size: .; J gene: TRBJ1-5; V gene: TRBV5-1; D gene: .
CDR3 protein: CASGRASTDTQYF; CDR3 DNA: TGTGCCAGCGGGAGGGCCAGCACAGATACGCAGTATTTT; clone size: once; J gene: TRBJ2-3; V gene: TRBV6-5; D gene: TRBD2
CDR3 protein: CASSKTEYGYTF; CDR3 DNA: TGTGCCAGCAGCAAGACGGAGTATGGCTACACCTTC; clone size: .; J gene: TRBJ1-2; V gene: TRBV7-9; D gene: .
CDR3 protein: CASSLDRAVQPQHF; CDR3 DNA: TGTGCCAGCAGCTTGGACAGGGCGGTCCAGCCCCAGCATTTT; clone size: .; J gene: TRBJ1-5; V gene: TRBV5-4; D gene: .
CDR3 protein: CASRPVVTEAFF; CDR3 DNA: TGTGCCAGCAGGCCAGTTGTCACTGAAGCTTTCTTT; clone size: .; J gene: TRBJ1-1; V gene: TRBV11-2; D gene: .
CDR3 protein: CASSEETGLYNSPLHF; CDR3 DNA: TGTGCCAGCAGTGAAGAAACAGGCCTCTATAATTCACCCCTCCACTTT; clone size: once; J gene: TRBJ1-6; V gene: TRBV6-1; D gene: .
CDR3 protein: CASSLRRQGQGFVDTQYF; CDR3 DNA: TGTGCCAGCAGCCTACGGCGACAGGGTCAAGGTTTCGTAGATACGCAGTATTTT; clone size: .; J gene: TRBJ2-3; V gene: TRBV7-3; D gene: TRBD1
CDR3 protein: CASSVGGGAGSSGNTIYF; CDR3 DNA: TGTGCCAGCAGCGTAGGGGGTGGCGCGGGGAGCTCTGGAAACACCATATATTTT; clone size: .; J gene: TRBJ1-3; V gene: TRBV9; D gene: .
CDR3 protein: CASSLVLAGAGELFF; CDR3 DNA: TGTGCCAGCAGCTTAGTACTAGCGGGTGCGGGGGAGCTGTTTTTT; clone size: .; J gene: TRBJ2-2; V gene: TRBV7-2; D gene: TRBD2
CDR3 protein: CASSPRQGAATNEKLFF; CDR3 DNA: TGTGCCAGCAGCCCACGACAGGGGGCTGCAACTAATGAAAAACTGTTTTTT; clone size: once; J gene: TRBJ1-4; V gene: TRBV5-4; D gene: TRBD1
CDR3 protein: CASSEAGTGYETQYF; CDR3 DNA: TGTGCCAGCAGTGAAGCCGGGACAGGGTATGAAACCCAGTACTTC; clone size: .; J gene: TRBJ2-5; V gene: TRBV6-1; D gene: TRBD1
CDR3 protein: CASSFRGARNQPQHF; CDR3 DNA: TGTGCCAGCAGTTTTCGGGGGGCGCGGAATCAGCCCCAGCATTTT; clone size: .; J gene: TRBJ1-5; V gene: TRBV28; D gene: .
CDR3 protein: CASSLQLSGQSYNEQFF; CDR3 DNA: TGTGCCAGCAGCTTGCAACTTTCGGGACAATCCTACAATGAGCAGTTCTTC; clone size: .; J gene: TRBJ2-1; V gene: TRBV7-9; D gene: .
CDR3 protein: CASSPQGLADTDF; CDR3 DNA: TGTGCCAGCAGCCCCCAAGGGTTAGCGGATACCGACTTT; clone size: many; J gene: TRBJ1-1; V gene: TRBV7-9; D gene: .
CDR3 protein: CASSPGGAYEQFF; CDR3 DNA: TGTGCCAGCAGTCCCGGGGGGGCCTATGAGCAGTTCTTC; clone size: .; J gene: TRBJ2-1; V gene: TRBV6-5; D gene: TRBD2
CDR3 protein: CASSQVDSSGNTIYF; CDR3 DNA: TGTGCCAGCAGCCAAGTGGACAGCTCTGGAAACACCATATATTTT; clone size: .; J gene: TRBJ1-3; V gene: TRBV4-2; D gene: .
CDR3 protein: CATSDPGDSSGKLFF; CDR3 DNA: TGTGCCACCAGTGACCCAGGCGACAGTTCGGGAAAACTGTTTTTT; clone size: .; J gene: TRBJ1-4; V gene: TRBV24-1; D gene: .
CDR3 protein: CASSSETGPQPQHF; CDR3 DNA: TGTGCCAGCAGCTCCGAAACAGGGCCTCAGCCCCAGCATTTT; clone size: once; J gene: TRBJ1-5; V gene: TRBV7-9; D gene: .
CDR3 protein: CASSIRGGNEQFF; CDR3 DNA: TGTGCCAGTAGTATACGGGGGGGGAATGAGCAGTTCTTC; clone size: .; J gene: TRBJ2-1; V gene: TRBV19; D gene: TRBD2
CDR3 protein: CASSQGGQGRGYTF; CDR3 DNA: TGTGCCAGCAGCCAGGGGGGACAGGGCCGTGGCTACACCTTC; clone size: .; J gene: TRBJ1-2; V gene: TRBV3-1/TRBV3-2; D gene: TRBD1
CDR3 protein: CASSLGRVGTDTQYF; CDR3 DNA: TGTGCCAGCAGTTTGGGGCGCGTGGGGACAGATACGCAGTATTTT; clone size: .; J gene: TRBJ2-3; V gene: TRBV28; D gene: .
CDR3 protein: CATSRDFSLSGGLTNTGELFF; CDR3 DNA: TGTGCCACCAGCAGAGATTTTTCCCTTTCAGGGGGCCTAACGAACACCGGGGAGCTGTTTTTT; clone size: once; J gene: TRBJ2-2; V gene: TRBV15; D gene: TRBD1
CDR3 protein: CASSLTGESNQPQHF; CDR3 DNA: TGTGCCAGCAGCCTGACAGGGGAGTCCAATCAGCCCCAGCATTTT; clone size: .; J gene: TRBJ1-5; V gene: TRBV9; D gene: TRBD1
CDR3 protein: CASSSVGGRMGNQYF; CDR3 DNA: TGTGCCAGCAGCTCAGTTGGCGGGAGGATGGGAAACCAGTACTTC; clone size: .; J gene: TRBJ2-5; V gene: TRBV7-2; D gene: TRBD2
CDR3 protein: CASRLTGSFGNEQFF; CDR3 DNA: TGTGCCAGCAGACTCACAGGGAGCTTTGGGAATGAGCAGTTCTTC; clone size: .; J gene: TRBJ2-1; V gene: TRBV6-6; D gene: .
CDR3 protein: CASSPTSREQYF; CDR3 DNA: TGTGCCAGCAGCCCCACATCACGCGAGCAGTACTTC; clone size: .; J gene: TRBJ2-7; V gene: TRBV7-9; D gene: .
CDR3 protein: CASRKNRLENTEAFF; CDR3 DNA: TGTGCCAGCAGAAAAAACAGGCTCGAGAACACTGAAGCTTTCTTT; clone size: .; J gene: TRBJ1-1; V gene: TRBV27; D gene: .
CDR3 protein: CARTGTSIYEQYF; CDR3 DNA: TGTGCCCGTACCGGGACTAGCATTTACGAGCAGTACTTC; clone size: .; J gene: TRBJ2-7; V gene: TRBV30; D gene: TRBD2
CDR3 protein: CASRGTSSNEQFF; CDR3 DNA: TGTGCCAGCCGCGGGACTAGCAGTAATGAGCAGTTCTTC; clone size: .; J gene: TRBJ2-1; V gene: TRBV6-5; D gene: TRBD2
CDR3 protein: CASSLSFDNYGYTF; CDR3 DNA: TGTGCCAGCAGCTTGAGTTTTGATAACTATGGCTACACCTTC; clone size: few; J gene: TRBJ1-2; V gene: TRBV7-2; D gene: .
CDR3 protein: CASSPERTSGGLPAYEQYF; CDR3 DNA: TGTGCCAGCAGCCCAGAGCGGACTAGCGGGGGTCTACCAGCCTACGAGCAGTACTTC; clone size: .; J gene: TRBJ2-7; V gene: TRBV4-2; D gene: TRBD2
CDR3 protein: CASSISGSLDEQYF; CDR3 DNA: TGTGCCAGCAGTATTAGCGGGAGTCTCGACGAGCAGTACTTC; clone size: few; J gene: TRBJ2-7; V gene: TRBV28; D gene: TRBD2
CDR3 protein: CASSLELAGPPGYF; CDR3 DNA: TGTGCCAGCAGCTTAGAACTAGCGGGGCCCCCCGGGTATTTT; clone size: .; J gene: TRBJ2-3; V gene: TRBV11-2; D gene: TRBD2
CDR3 protein: CASSIYYDSNQPQHF; CDR3 DNA: TGTGCCAGTAGTATATATTACGACAGTAATCAGCCCCAGCATTTT; clone size: .; J gene: TRBJ1-5; V gene: TRBV19; D gene: .
CDR3 protein: CASSPREIQVQHF; CDR3 DNA: TGTGCCAGCAGCCCGCGCGAAATTCAAGTCCAGCATTTT; clone size: .; J gene: TRBJ1-5; V gene: TRBV28; D gene: .
CDR3 protein: CASSQDERGYTF; CDR3 DNA: TGTGCCAGCAGCCAAGATGAGCGCGGCTACACCTTC; clone size: .; J gene: TRBJ1-2; V gene: TRBV3-1/TRBV3-2; D gene: .
CDR3 protein: CATSDPTKSGANVLTF; CDR3 DNA: TGTGCCACCAGTGACCCGACCAAGTCTGGGGCCAACGTGCTGACTTTC; clone size: .; J gene: TRBJ2-6; V gene: TRBV24-1; D gene: .
CDR3 protein: CASSYSTSGAYTDTQYF; CDR3 DNA: TGTGCCAGCTCCTATTCCACTAGCGGGGCCTACACAGATACGCAGTATTTT; clone size: once; J gene: TRBJ2-3; V gene: TRBV18; D gene: TRBD2
CDR3 protein: CAIPRQGVYGYTF; CDR3 DNA: TGTGCCATACCTCGACAGGGGGTCTATGGCTACACCTTC; clone size: once; J gene: TRBJ1-2; V gene: TRBV7-9; D gene: TRBD1